Listed below are T cell receptor beta chains from one sample, sequenced in a study of T cell responses to AZD1222 COVID-19 vaccine. Clones were read by immunoSEQ multiplex PCR, and TCRdb kept only the in-frame ones, dropping some. The sample holds roughly 150,000 clones, around 92% seen once. This specimen was peripheral blood, taken on day 0 of AZD1222 vaccination. Receptors originate from an adult in good health. Both conserved end residues are part of each CDR3. A D gene is named only where the DNA matches it firmly. Clone size is stated in some rows and not others, as once, few, many or a class when expanded.

j_call,d_call,clone_size,v_call,cdr3_aa,cdr3_nt
TRBJ1-4,.,.,TRBV3-1/TRBV3-2,CASSQDRVGKLFF,TGTGCCAGCAGCCAAGACAGGGTGGGCAAACTGTTTTTT
TRBJ1-1,.,.,TRBV19,CASSVGGIPEEAFF,TGTGCCAGTAGCGTCGGGGGTATTCCCGAAGAAGCTTTCTTT
TRBJ2-7,TRBD1,.,TRBV10-2,CASSNRDRDYEQYF,TGCGCCAGCAGTAACCGGGACAGGGATTACGAGCAGTACTTC
TRBJ2-7,TRBD1,.,TRBV28,CASSTPSDRSPYEQYF,TGTGCCAGCAGTACCCCGTCGGACAGGTCCCCCTACGAGCAGTACTTC
TRBJ1-1,.,.,TRBV30,CAWSSVYTEAFF,TGTGCCTGGAGTTCGGTTTACACTGAAGCTTTCTTT
TRBJ1-4,.,once,TRBV27,CASSLRIGLNEKLFF,TGTGCCAGCAGTTTAAGAATCGGGCTCAATGAAAAACTGTTTTTT
TRBJ2-7,TRBD1,.,TRBV6-5,CASSSTGAYEQYF,TGTGCCAGCAGTTCTACAGGGGCCTACGAGCAGTACTTC
TRBJ1-5,.,.,TRBV7-8,CASSPHPRDNNQPQHF,TGTGCCAGCAGCCCCCATCCCCGGGACAATAATCAGCCCCAGCATTTT
TRBJ2-4,TRBD1,.,TRBV10-3,CAISGQGGDIQYF,TGTGCCATCAGTGGACAGGGTGGGGACATTCAGTACTTC
TRBJ1-2,.,.,TRBV12-3/TRBV12-4,CASSLRAKGGYTF,TGTGCCAGCAGTTTGAGGGCTAAGGGGGGCTACACCTTC
TRBJ1-4,.,.,TRBV19,CASRQPPNEKLFF,TGTGCCAGTAGGCAGCCTCCTAATGAAAAACTGTTTTTT
TRBJ1-1,.,.,TRBV9,CASSVDGHLNTEAFF,TGTGCCAGCAGCGTAGATGGTCACCTGAACACTGAAGCTTTCTTT
TRBJ2-7,.,.,TRBV3-1/TRBV3-2,CASSQVGEQYF,TGTGCCAGCAGCCAGGTGGGGGAGCAGTACTTC
TRBJ2-1,TRBD2,.,TRBV4-1,CASSPGLAGYNEQFF,TGCGCCAGCAGCCCCGGACTAGCGGGGTACAATGAGCAGTTCTTC
TRBJ2-2,.,.,TRBV7-2,CAVGTRNTGELFF,TGTGCCGTCGGGACGAGGAACACCGGGGAGCTGTTTTTT
TRBJ1-2,TRBD1,.,TRBV4-3,CASSQVGQGVYGYTF,TGCGCCAGCAGCCAAGTGGGACAGGGGGTCTATGGCTACACCTTC
TRBJ2-7,.,.,TRBV27,CASRTLEGPYEQYF,TGTGCCAGCAGAACTTTGGAGGGTCCCTACGAGCAGTACTTC
TRBJ1-3,.,.,TRBV29-1,CSVEDYVSGNTIYF,TGCAGCGTTGAAGATTATGTCTCTGGAAACACCATATATTTT
TRBJ2-5,TRBD2,.,TRBV6-2/TRBV6-3,CASSYSLATSGWYQETQYF,TGTGCCAGCAGTTACTCCTTGGCCACTAGCGGCTGGTACCAAGAGACCCAGTACTTC
TRBJ1-5,.,.,TRBV6-5,CASRPLGLSNQPQHF,TGTGCCAGCCGCCCTTTGGGTCTTAGCAATCAGCCCCAGCATTTT
TRBJ2-5,TRBD2,.,TRBV5-1,CASSFQLAGLQETQYF,TGCGCCAGCAGCTTCCAACTAGCGGGCCTCCAAGAGACCCAGTACTTC
TRBJ1-5,TRBD1,once,TRBV30,CAAESATGDQPQHF,TGTGCAGCCGAGTCTGCGACAGGGGATCAGCCCCAGCATTTT
TRBJ2-1,.,.,TRBV7-2,CASSLAGANNEQFF,TGTGCCAGCAGCTTGGCGGGGGCTAACAATGAGCAGTTCTTC
TRBJ1-6,.,once,TRBV7-2,CASSLESGRNSPLHF,TGTGCCAGCAGCTTAGAGTCGGGTCGGAATTCACCCCTCCACTTT
TRBJ2-7,.,.,TRBV3-1/TRBV3-2,CASSHQPWGSVYEQYF,TGTGCCAGCAGCCACCAACCCTGGGGGTCGGTCTACGAGCAGTACTTC
TRBJ2-2,TRBD2,.,TRBV19,CASSPAGTSGRAHGTGELFF,TGTGCCAGTAGTCCCGCCGGGACTAGCGGGAGGGCCCATGGCACCGGGGAGCTGTTTTTT
TRBJ1-1,.,.,TRBV28,CASSTTPFRGGTEAFF,TGTGCCAGCAGTACTACCCCATTCAGGGGCGGCACTGAAGCTTTCTTT
TRBJ2-6,TRBD2,.,TRBV18,CASSNLDFGGGASGANVLTF,TGTGCCAGCTCAAACCTAGATTTCGGCGGGGGGGCCTCTGGGGCCAACGTCCTGACTTTC
TRBJ2-7,TRBD1,.,TRBV18,CASSLGTGGEQYF,TGTGCCAGCTCACTCGGGACAGGGGGCGAGCAGTACTTC
TRBJ1-2,.,.,TRBV7-8,CASSLGEARGYTF,TGTGCCAGCAGCTTAGGGGAAGCACGTGGCTACACCTTC
TRBJ2-7,.,.,TRBV3-1/TRBV3-2,CASSPEGLPAAYEQYF,TGTGCCAGCAGCCCGGAGGGTCTGCCAGCCGCCTACGAGCAGTACTTC
TRBJ1-3,.,.,TRBV9,CASSVEAPTRSGNTIYF,TGTGCCAGCAGCGTAGAGGCCCCAACCAGGTCGGGAAACACCATATATTTT
TRBJ1-1,.,once,TRBV5-1,CASSLMAPGGTEAFF,TGCGCCAGCAGCTTGATGGCACCCGGGGGCACTGAAGCTTTCTTT
TRBJ1-2,.,.,TRBV6-2/TRBV6-3,CASSPLSSTVSYGYTF,TGTGCCAGCAGCCCACTGAGCTCGACAGTTAGCTATGGCTACACCTTC
TRBJ1-1,.,.,TRBV29-1,CSVEKASSTEAFF,TGCAGCGTTGAAAAGGCGAGTAGCACTGAAGCTTTCTTT
TRBJ1-3,.,few,TRBV5-8,CASSLRGNTIYF,TGTGCCAGCAGCTTGCGAGGAAACACCATATATTTT
TRBJ1-2,.,.,TRBV3-1/TRBV3-2,CASSQGIQDGYTF,TGTGCCAGCAGCCAAGGGATACAGGATGGCTACACCTTC
TRBJ2-1,.,.,TRBV5-8,CASSLGIWNEQFF,TGTGCCAGCAGCTTGGGGATTTGGAATGAGCAGTTCTTC
TRBJ2-7,TRBD2,.,TRBV6-5,CASGGGNEQYF,TGTGCCAGCGGGGGGGGAAACGAGCAGTACTTC
TRBJ1-1,.,.,TRBV3-1/TRBV3-2,CASSHRAAEQAFF,TGTGCCAGCAGCCATAGGGCGGCAGAACAAGCTTTCTTT
TRBJ2-7,TRBD1,once,TRBV27,CASWTGMREQYF,TGTGCCAGCTGGACAGGGATGAGGGAGCAGTACTTC
TRBJ1-1,.,once,TRBV28,CASSSSVWSEAFF,TGTGCCAGCAGTTCCTCTGTTTGGTCTGAAGCTTTCTTT
TRBJ1-1,.,.,TRBV7-8,CASSLGVGRGEAFF,TGTGCCAGCAGCTTAGGGGTCGGAAGGGGTGAAGCTTTCTTT
TRBJ1-2,.,.,TRBV9,CASSVAFQNYGYTF,TGTGCCAGCAGCGTAGCTTTCCAGAACTATGGCTACACCTTC